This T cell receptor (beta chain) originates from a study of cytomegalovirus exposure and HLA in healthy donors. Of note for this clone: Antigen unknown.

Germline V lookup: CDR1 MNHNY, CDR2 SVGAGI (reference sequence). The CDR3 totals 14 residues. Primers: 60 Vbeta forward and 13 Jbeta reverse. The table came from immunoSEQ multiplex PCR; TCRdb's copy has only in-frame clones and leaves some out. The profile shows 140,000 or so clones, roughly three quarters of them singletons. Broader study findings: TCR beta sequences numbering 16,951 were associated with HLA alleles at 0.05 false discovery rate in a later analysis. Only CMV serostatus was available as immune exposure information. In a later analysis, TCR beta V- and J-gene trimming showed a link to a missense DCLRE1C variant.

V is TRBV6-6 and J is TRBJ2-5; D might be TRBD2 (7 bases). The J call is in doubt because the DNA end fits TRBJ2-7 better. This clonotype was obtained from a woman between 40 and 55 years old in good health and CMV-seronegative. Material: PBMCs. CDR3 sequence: CASSLGGGTYEQYF. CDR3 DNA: TGTGCCAGCAGTCTAGGGGGGGGGACCTACGAGCAGTACTTC.